The clone carrying this T cell receptor beta chain appeared a few times. Its antigen is not identified. The CDR3 is made up of 16 amino acids. From germline, CDR1 is SGHNT and CDR2 YYREEE (reference sequence). Trimming cost V 0 bases and J 0 bases; bases outside gene matches: 5. Sequencing used immunoSEQ multiplex PCR; TCRdb keeps in-frame clones, though not all of them. The data contain tens of thousands of clones, 84% of them singletons. The record originates from a study of a mutant IDH1 vaccine in newly diagnosed glioma. Background on the study: The study started vaccination 4-6 weeks after radiotherapy alone, or with temozolomide cycles.

Time point meaning: week 5, during vaccination. Doses of 300 ug of mutant IDH1 20-mer peptide were given with topical imiquimod. The material was PBMCs, obtained from a glioma patient whose treatment included an IDH1 peptide vaccine. This receptor was taken from a woman between 45 and 60 years old with glioma. The chain combines TRBV5-4 with TRBJ1-1; 7 positions match TRBD1. CDR3 residues: CASSLGWTGLNTEAFF. In DNA, the CDR3 is TGTGCCAGCAGCTTGGGGTGGACAGGCCTGAACACTGAAGCTTTCTTT.